Below, one T cell receptor beta chain is given with its context. Its antigen is currently unknown. The source of the sample is a study of vaccination effects on CD4 cells after COVID-19. Study summary: Among convalescent patients, two provided samples 16 days and one week before vaccination.

The CDR3 has 17 residues. Looked up from germline, CDR1 is KGHSH and CDR2 is LQKENI. V was clipped by 5 bases and J by 6 bases, with 24 bases between them. With the ViraFEST assay, the study expanded antigen-specific CD4+ T cells using viral peptide pools, then sequenced them. Investigators separated out CD4+ T cells once around 11 days of culture had passed. SARS-CoV-2 infection was confirmed by PCR in the person between March and December 2020. For each well, 1.5 million to 2 million PBMC were cultured with 10 IU/ml IL-2 and roughly 9.8 ug/ml peptides. TCRdb's table, derived via immunoSEQ multiplex PCR, lists solely in-frame clones and lacks some. Of under 25,000 clones in the sample, around 70% were seen once.

The material was CD4+ T cells from PBMCs cultured with SARS-CoV-2 spike peptides, obtained before COVID-19 vaccination. The chain has TRBV18 and TRBJ2-3; D perhaps matches TRBD1 (5 bases). The TCR comes from a human donor who had a prior SARS-CoV-2 infection. The CDR3: CASSWLLQGQRQDTQYF. The CDR3, as DNA: TGTGCCAGCTCATGGCTGCTTCAGGGCCAGAGACAGGATACGCAGTATTTT.